This T cell receptor beta chain was sequenced during a study of blood T cells in healthy people across ages. This clonotype has a handful of counts. A sample-barcoded 5' primer and a J-beta primer mix were used in a second PCR of about 7 to 12 cycles. Via MiXCR, TCRdb re-called the 5' RACE reads, giving one row per CDR3 protein. Counted here are approximately 800,000 distinct CDR3 sequences, around 50% occurring once; the ten biggest clones make up 15% to 20%. The sequence was obtained from a man of 80 years or more in good health. Sequencing input: blood.

This CDR3 is CASGTDPGANVLTF. The CDR3, as DNA: TGTGCCAGCGGGACTGATCCTGGGGCCAACGTCCTGACTTTC. The chain uses TRBV6-5 and TRBJ2-6; maybe TRBD2 (6 bases). The CDR3 is 14 residues long. With 8 bases removed from V and 2 bases from J, the gap between germline ends came to 10 bases. CDR1 and CDR2 from the germline V gene are MNHEY and SVGAGI.